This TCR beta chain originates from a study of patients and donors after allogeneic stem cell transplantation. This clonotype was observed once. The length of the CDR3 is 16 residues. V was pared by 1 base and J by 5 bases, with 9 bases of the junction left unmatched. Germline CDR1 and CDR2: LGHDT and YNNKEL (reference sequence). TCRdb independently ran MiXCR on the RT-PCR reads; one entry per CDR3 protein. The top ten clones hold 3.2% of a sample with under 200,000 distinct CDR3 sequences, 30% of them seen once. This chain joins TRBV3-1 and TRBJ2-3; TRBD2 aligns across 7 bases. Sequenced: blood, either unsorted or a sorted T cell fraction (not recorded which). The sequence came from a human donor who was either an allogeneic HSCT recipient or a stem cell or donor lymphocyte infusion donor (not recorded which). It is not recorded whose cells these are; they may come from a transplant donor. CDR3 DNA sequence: TGTGCCAGCAGCCAAGTAGCCCAGCGGGGATTAGATACGCAGTATTTT. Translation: CASSQVAQRGLDTQYF.